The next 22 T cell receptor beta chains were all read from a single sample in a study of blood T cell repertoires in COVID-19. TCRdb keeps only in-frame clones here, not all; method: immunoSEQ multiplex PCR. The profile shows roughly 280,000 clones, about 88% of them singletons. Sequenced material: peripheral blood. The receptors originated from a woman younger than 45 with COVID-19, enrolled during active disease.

In nucleotides, the CDR3 is TGTGCCAGCAGCTCCGCGGGTAGCGGGACTCTCAGGTCAGATACGCAGTATTTT. It yields the protein CASSSAGSGTLRSDTQYF. The V and J genes are TRBV7-2 and TRBJ2-3; 8 bases line up with TRBD2. Germline V gene data show CDR1 as SGHTA and CDR2 as FQGNSA. Trimming cost V 4 bases and J 4 bases; bases outside gene matches: 16. CDR3 size: 18 residues.

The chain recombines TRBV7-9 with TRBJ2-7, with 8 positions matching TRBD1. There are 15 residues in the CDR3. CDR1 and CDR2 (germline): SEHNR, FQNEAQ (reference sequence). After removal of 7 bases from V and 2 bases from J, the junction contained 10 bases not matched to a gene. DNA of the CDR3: TGTGCCAGCACCTCCGGGACAGGTCCCCCCTACGAGCAGTACTTC. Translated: CASTSGTGPPYEQYF.

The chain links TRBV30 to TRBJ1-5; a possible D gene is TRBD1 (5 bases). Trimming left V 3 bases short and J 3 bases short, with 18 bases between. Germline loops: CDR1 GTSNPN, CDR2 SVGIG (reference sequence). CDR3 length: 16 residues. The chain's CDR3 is CAWSPSRTQFNQPQHF. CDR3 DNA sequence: TGTGCCTGGAGCCCTTCCCGGACACAGTTCAATCAGCCCCAGCATTTT.

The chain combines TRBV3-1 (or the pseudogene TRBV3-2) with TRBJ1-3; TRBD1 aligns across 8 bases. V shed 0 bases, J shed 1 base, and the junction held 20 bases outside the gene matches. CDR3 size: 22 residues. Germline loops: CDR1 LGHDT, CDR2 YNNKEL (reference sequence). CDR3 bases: TGTGCCAGCAGCCAAGATCCAGGCCGGGACAGGCGACTCCACGGGTCTGGAAACACCATATATTTT. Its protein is CASSQDPGRDRRLHGSGNTIYF.

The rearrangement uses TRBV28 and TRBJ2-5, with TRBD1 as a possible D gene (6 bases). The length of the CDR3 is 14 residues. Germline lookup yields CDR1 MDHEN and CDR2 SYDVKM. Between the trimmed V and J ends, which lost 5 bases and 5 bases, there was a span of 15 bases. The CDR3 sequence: CASSPEQGRETQYF. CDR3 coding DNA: TGTGCCAGCAGTCCCGAACAGGGTAGGGAGACCCAGTACTTC.

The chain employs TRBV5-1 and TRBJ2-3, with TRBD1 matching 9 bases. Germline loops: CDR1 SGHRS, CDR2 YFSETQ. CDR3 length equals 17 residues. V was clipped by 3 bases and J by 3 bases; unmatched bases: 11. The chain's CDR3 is CASSSQPGQGSTDTQYF. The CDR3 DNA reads TGCGCCAGCAGCTCCCAACCGGGACAGGGATCAACAGATACGCAGTATTTT.

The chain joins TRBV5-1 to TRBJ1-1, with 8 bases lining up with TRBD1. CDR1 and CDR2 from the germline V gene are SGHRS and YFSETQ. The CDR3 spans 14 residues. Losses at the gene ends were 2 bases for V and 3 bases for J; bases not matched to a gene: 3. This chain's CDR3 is CASSFDRGDTEAFF. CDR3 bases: TGCGCCAGCAGCTTTGACAGGGGTGACACTGAAGCTTTCTTT.

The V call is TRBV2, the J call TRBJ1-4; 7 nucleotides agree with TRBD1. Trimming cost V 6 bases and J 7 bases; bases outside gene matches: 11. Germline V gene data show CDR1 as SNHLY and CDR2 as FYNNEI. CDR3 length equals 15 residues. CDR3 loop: CASRQSTGRGEKLFF. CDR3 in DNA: TGTGCCAGCAGGCAATCGACAGGGAGAGGTGAAAAACTGTTTTTT.

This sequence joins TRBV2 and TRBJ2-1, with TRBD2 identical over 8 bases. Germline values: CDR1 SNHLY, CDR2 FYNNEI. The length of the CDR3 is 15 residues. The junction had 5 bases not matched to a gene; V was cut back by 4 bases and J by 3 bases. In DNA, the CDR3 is TGTGCCAGCAGTGGTGGGCGGGAGGTCTACAATGAGCAGTTCTTC. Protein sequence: CASSGGREVYNEQFF.

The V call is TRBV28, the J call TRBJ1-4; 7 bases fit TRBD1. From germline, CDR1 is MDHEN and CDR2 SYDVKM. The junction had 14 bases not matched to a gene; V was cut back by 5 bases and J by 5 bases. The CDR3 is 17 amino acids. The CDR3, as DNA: TGTGCCAGCAGTATTCCGACCTCGACAGGGCGGAATGAAAAACTGTTTTTT. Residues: CASSIPTSTGRNEKLFF.

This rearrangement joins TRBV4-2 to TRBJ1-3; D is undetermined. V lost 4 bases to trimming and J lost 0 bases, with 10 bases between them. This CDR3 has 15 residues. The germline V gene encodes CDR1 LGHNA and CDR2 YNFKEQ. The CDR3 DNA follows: TGTGCCAGCAGCCTACGGGATAGCTCTGGAAACACCATATATTTT. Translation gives CASSLRDSSGNTIYF.

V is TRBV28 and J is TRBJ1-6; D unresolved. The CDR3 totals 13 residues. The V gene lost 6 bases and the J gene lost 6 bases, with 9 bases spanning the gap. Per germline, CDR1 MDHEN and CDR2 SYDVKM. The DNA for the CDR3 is TGTGCCAGCAGACCTGGGAGTAATTCACCCCTCCACTTT. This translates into CASRPGSNSPLHF. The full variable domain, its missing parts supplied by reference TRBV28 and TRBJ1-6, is DVKVTQSSRYLVKRTGEKVFLECVQDMDHENMFWYRQDPGLGLRLIYFSYDVKMKEKGDIPEGYSVSREKKERFSLILESASTNQTSMYLCASRPGSNSPLHFGNGTRLTVT.

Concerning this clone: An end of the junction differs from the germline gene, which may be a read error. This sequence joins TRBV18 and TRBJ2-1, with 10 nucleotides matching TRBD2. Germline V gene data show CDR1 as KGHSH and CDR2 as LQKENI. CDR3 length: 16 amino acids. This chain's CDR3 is CASSPGTGTSATHGLF. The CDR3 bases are TGTGCCAGCTCACCGGGAACCGGGACTAGCGCCACCCACGGGCTCTTC.

CDR3 sequence: CASSQETATYYEQYF. CDR3 nucleotides: TGCGCCAGCAGCCAAGAAACAGCAACCTACTACGAGCAGTACTTC. The chain is built from TRBV4-3 and TRBJ2-7; D remains ambiguous. The CDR3 is 15 amino acids. Germline V CDR1 and CDR2: LGHNA, YSLEER. V was pared by 0 bases and J by 3 bases, with 12 bases between.

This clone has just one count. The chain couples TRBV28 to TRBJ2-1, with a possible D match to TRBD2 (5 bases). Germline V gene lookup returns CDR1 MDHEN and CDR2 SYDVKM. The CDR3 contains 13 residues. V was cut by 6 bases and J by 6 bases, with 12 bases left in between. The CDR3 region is CASRGSAVNEQFF. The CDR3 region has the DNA TGTGCCAGCAGGGGTTCAGCGGTCAATGAGCAGTTCTTC.

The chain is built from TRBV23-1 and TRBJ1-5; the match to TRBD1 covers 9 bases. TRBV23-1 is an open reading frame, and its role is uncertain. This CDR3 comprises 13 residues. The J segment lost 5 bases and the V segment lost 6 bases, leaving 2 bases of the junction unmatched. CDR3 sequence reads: CASRDRGDQPQHF. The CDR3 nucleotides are TGCGCCAGCAGGGACAGGGGAGATCAGCCCCAGCATTTT.

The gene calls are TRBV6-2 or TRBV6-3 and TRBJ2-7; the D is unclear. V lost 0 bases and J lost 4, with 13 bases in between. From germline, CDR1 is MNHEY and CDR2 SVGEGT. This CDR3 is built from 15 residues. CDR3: CASSYSALEGYEQYF. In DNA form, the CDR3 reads TGTGCCAGCAGTTACTCAGCCCTAGAAGGTTACGAGCAGTACTTC.

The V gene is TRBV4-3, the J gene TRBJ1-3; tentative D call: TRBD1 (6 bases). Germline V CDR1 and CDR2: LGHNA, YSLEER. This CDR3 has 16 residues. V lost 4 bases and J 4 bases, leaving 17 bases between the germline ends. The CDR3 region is CASSLYSGGRGNTIYF. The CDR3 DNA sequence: TGCGCCAGCAGCCTTTATAGCGGGGGCCGAGGAAACACCATATATTTT.

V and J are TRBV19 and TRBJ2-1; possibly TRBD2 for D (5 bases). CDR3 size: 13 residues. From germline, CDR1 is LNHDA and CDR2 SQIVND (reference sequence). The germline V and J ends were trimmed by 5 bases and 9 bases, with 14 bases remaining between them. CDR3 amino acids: CASSREVAREQFF. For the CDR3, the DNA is TGTGCCAGTAGTCGGGAAGTGGCGCGTGAGCAGTTCTTC.

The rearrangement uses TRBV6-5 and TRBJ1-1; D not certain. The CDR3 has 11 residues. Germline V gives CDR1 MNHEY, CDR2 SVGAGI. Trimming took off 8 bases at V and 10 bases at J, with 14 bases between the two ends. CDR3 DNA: TGTGCCAGCGCTCGTGGTGCGGCAGCTTTCTTT. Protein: CASARGAAAFF.

The CDR3 nucleotides read TGCGCCAGCAGGCCGACTAGCGGGAGGACTTCCTACGAGCAGTACTTC. Translating gives CASRPTSGRTSYEQYF. This rearrangement joins TRBV5-1 to TRBJ2-7; 13 bases agree with TRBD2. CDR3 length: 16 residues. CDR1 is SGHRS, CDR2 YFSETQ, per germline. V gave up 5 bases and J gave up 1 base; unmatched junction bases: 6.

The CDR3 region has the DNA TGTGCCAGCTCAGGAGGCAATGAGCAGTTCTTC. As protein: CASSGGNEQFF. The V gene is TRBV18, the J gene TRBJ2-1, with D possibly matching TRBD2 (5 bases). V dropped 5 bases and J dropped 6 bases, with 5 bases sitting between them. The CDR3 totals 11 residues. Germline V lookup: CDR1 KGHSH, CDR2 LQKENI.